Listed here are 14 T cell receptor beta chains from one sample, sequenced in a study of regulatory T cells in long-lasting Graves disease. This sample's time point: persistent/refractory GD, antithyroid drugs over 5 years with positive TRAb. Making the TCR library involved RNA that had been extracted from PBMCs. Building of the TCR beta libraries involved iRepertoire HTBI primers and Arm-PCR of CDR3 regions. MiXCR, applied by TCRdb to the multiplex PCR reads, yields one record per CDR3 protein. The sample holds roughly 360,000 distinct CDR3 sequences, roughly 24% seen once. Sequenced here: peripheral blood mononuclear cells (PBMCs), sampled when the disease was refractory, from a patient treated with antithyroid drugs. The receptors come from a woman aged 40 to 50 with Graves disease.

The chain is built from TRBV14 and TRBJ1-3; 12 nucleotides match TRBD1. Unmatched junction bases numbered 9, after V lost 4 bases and J lost 8 bases. The CDR3 covers 16 residues. Looked up from germline, CDR1 is SGHDN and CDR2 is FVKESK. Here the CDR3 DNA reads TGTGCCAGCAGCCCACTCCGGGACAGGGGGCTGGACACCATATATTTT. It yields the protein CASSPLRDRGLDTIYF.

The CDR3 coding sequence is TGTGCCAGCAGACTATACTTGGGGCAGCCCCAGCATTTT. This encodes CASRLYLGQPQHF. The rearrangement links TRBV2 to TRBJ1-5; unclear D gene. This CDR3 region has 13 residues. Per the germline V gene, CDR1 is SNHLY and CDR2 is FYNNEI. V lost 6 bases, J lost 7 bases, and 13 bases lay in between.

The rearrangement links TRBV20-1 to TRBJ1-5; TRBD1 is a possible D gene (5 bases). Germline CDR1 DFQATT, CDR2 SNEGSKA (reference sequence). Trimming left V 4 bases short and J 5 bases short, with 15 bases between. The CDR3 is 14 amino acids. CDR3 region: CSAKTGDFHQPQHF. In DNA form, the CDR3 reads TGCAGTGCTAAGACGGGGGATTTTCATCAGCCCCAGCATTTT.

This clonotype has more than one count but fewer than ten. The gene calls are TRBV2 and TRBJ2-2; weak D call: TRBD2 (5 bases). The V gene's germline CDR1 is SNHLY and CDR2 FYNNEI. V lost 3 bases, J lost 2 bases, and 10 bases lay in between. This CDR3 is 15 amino acids long. CDR3 coding DNA: TGTGCCAGCAGTGACGGACTCCTCAACACCGGGGAGCTGTTTTTT. Translation: CASSDGLLNTGELFF.

This clonotype was seen repeatedly, ten times or more. The chain joins TRBV28 to TRBJ2-7, with 10 nucleotides matching TRBD2. CDR1 MDHEN and CDR2 SYDVKM come from the germline V gene. The V and J ends lost 1 base and 2 bases, in that order; junction bases with no gene match: 2. The CDR3 contains 15 residues. In nucleotides, the CDR3 is TGTGCCAGCAGTTTATATCTAGCGGGAGCCTACGAGCAGTACTTC. Translation: CASSLYLAGAYEQYF.

This clonotype turned up a few times. The rearrangement joins TRBV5-8 to TRBJ1-6; D unresolved. V was cut by 4 bases and J by 0 bases, with 11 bases left in between. Germline assignment: CDR1 SGHTS and CDR2 YDEGEE. The CDR3 spans 16 residues. This chain's CDR3 is CASSPWISSYNSPLHF. DNA for the CDR3: TGTGCCAGCAGCCCTTGGATCAGCTCCTATAATTCACCCCTCCACTTT.

The chain couples TRBV20-1 to TRBJ2-7; 7 bases are a match to TRBD1. This CDR3 has 14 residues. The germline V gene encodes CDR1 DFQATT and CDR2 SNEGSKA (reference sequence). Losses at the gene ends were 0 bases for V and 7 bases for J; bases not matched to a gene: 9. The CDR3 sequence: CSARDVTGAGEQYF. The CDR3 nucleotides are TGCAGTGCTAGAGATGTAACAGGGGCTGGGGAGCAGTACTTC.

This clonotype has at least ten counts. This chain joins TRBV28 and TRBJ1-6, with D maybe TRBD1 (5 bases). Germline V gives CDR1 MDHEN, CDR2 SYDVKM. The CDR3 extends over 13 amino acids. The V and J ends lost 6 bases and 10 bases respectively, with 13 bases between them. The CDR3 loop is CASSRDGGSPLHF. In nucleotides, the CDR3 is TGTGCCAGCAGCCGGGACGGGGGGTCACCCCTCCACTTT.

This clonotype was recorded many times. The chain carries TRBV27 and TRBJ2-7, with D maybe TRBD2 (6 bases). The CDR3 has 13 amino acids. Trimming took off 5 bases at V and 4 bases at J, with 12 bases between the two ends. Germline assignment: CDR1 MNHEY and CDR2 SMNVEV (reference sequence). The CDR3: CASSLGGWYEQYF. The CDR3 DNA follows: TGTGCCAGCAGTCTGGGAGGATGGTACGAGCAGTACTTC.

Concerning this clonotype: Germline and junction disagree at one end, which may indicate a read error. This chain connects TRBV11-2 to TRBJ2-7; possible D gene TRBD1, 5 bases. The CDR3 has 14 amino acids. Germline CDR1 SGHAT, CDR2 FQNNGV. The CDR3 sequence: CASSPLAGIYEQYF. In DNA, the CDR3 is TGCGCCAGCAGCCCCCTCGCAGGGATATACGAGCAGTACTTC.

This clonotype was observed a handful of times. V gene TRBV7-2 combines with J gene TRBJ1-5; D is unclear. The CDR3 has 15 amino acids. Germline-derived CDR1 and CDR2 are SGHTA and FQGNSA. V was trimmed by 6 bases and J by 6 bases, leaving 18 bases between them. For the CDR3, the DNA is TGTGCCAGCAGTTTAAGTTCAGCGGGAAGTCAGCCCCAGCATTTT. Translating gives CASSLSSAGSQPQHF.

This clonotype was observed a handful of times. J is TRBJ2-3 and V is TRBV7-9, with TRBD1 matching 7 bases. The CDR3 is 16 amino acids. CDR1 SEHNR and CDR2 FQNEAQ come from the germline V gene (reference sequence). J was trimmed by 2 bases and V by 1 base; bases with no gene match: 6. The CDR3 spells CASSLVAGGITDTQYF. The CDR3 DNA is TGTGCCAGCAGCTTAGTGGCAGGGGGAATCACAGATACGCAGTATTTT.

This chain links TRBV18 with TRBJ1-4; D is uncertain. The V gene's germline CDR1 is KGHSH and CDR2 LQKENI. V dropped 5 bases and J dropped 1 base, with 11 bases sitting between them. This CDR3 is built from 15 residues. DNA of the CDR3: TGTGCCAGCTCATCCTACCCGGGAACTAATGAAAAACTGTTTTTT. Its protein is CASSSYPGTNEKLFF.

This clonotype has a single count. The germline gene is not matched at one end of the junction; a read error may be the cause. J is TRBJ2-7 and V is TRBV28; TRBD2 matches 8 bases. Germline V gives CDR1 MDHEN, CDR2 SYDVKM. The CDR3 covers 14 residues. CDR3 bases: TGTGCCAGCATGAAGGCGGGAGGATCCTACGAGCAGCACTTC. Protein sequence: CASMKAGGSYEQHF. Supplemented by reference TRBV28 and TRBJ2-7, the full variable domain reads DVKVTQSSRYLVKRTGEKVFLECVQDMDHENMFWYRQDPGLGLRLIYFSYDVKMKEKGDIPEGYSVSREKKERFSLILESASTNQTSMYLCASMKAGGSYEQHFGPGTRLTVT.